This TCR beta chain is from a study of regulatory T cells in long-lasting Graves disease. This clonotype has a count of ten or more. The sample's time point: newly diagnosed GD, antithyroid drugs for less than 3 months. PBMC RNA was the source of the TCR library. Patients came from an endocrinology department in Xi'an, China. Germline loops: CDR1 SGHAT, CDR2 FQDESV (reference sequence). The CDR3 spans 12 residues. The ends were cut back, 4 bases at V and 8 bases at J, with 9 bases in the middle. Arm-PCR with iRepertoire HTBI primers amplified the CDR3 regions for these TCR beta libraries. TCRdb reprocessed the multiplex PCR reads via MiXCR and lists one record per CDR3 protein. The data show fewer than 500,000 distinct CDR3 sequences, with roughly 16% seen just once and 9% to 15% held by the top ten. The same data also contributed to another study, on T cells in Graves' hyperthyroidism and ophthalmopathy. That source adds: Participants, patients aged 18 to 65, had newly diagnosed hyperthyroidism with a duration under 2 months. Diagnosis relied on clinical symptoms, serum thyroxine and TRAb, thyroid ultrasound and orbital computed tomography. Before onset, by a median of 6.5 months, the model predicted ophthalmopathy.

The V gene is TRBV11-1, the J gene TRBJ2-4; no firm D call. Sample: peripheral blood mononuclear cells (PBMCs), taken at new diagnosis, from a patient treated with antithyroid drugs. This receptor was taken from a man between 40 and 49 years old with Graves disease. CDR3 sequence (DNA): TGTGCCAGCAGCTCCTTTCGGGACATTCAGTACTTC. Amino acids: CASSSFRDIQYF.